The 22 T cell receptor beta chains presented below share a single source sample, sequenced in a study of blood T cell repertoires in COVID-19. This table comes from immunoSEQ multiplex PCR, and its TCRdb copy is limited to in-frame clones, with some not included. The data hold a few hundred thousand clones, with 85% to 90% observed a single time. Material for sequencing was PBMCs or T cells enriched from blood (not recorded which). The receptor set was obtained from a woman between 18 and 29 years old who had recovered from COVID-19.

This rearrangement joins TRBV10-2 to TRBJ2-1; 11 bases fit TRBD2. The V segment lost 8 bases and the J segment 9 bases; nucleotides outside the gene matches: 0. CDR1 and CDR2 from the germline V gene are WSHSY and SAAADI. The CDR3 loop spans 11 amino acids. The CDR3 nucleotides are TGCGCCAGCGGGACTAGCGGTGAGCAGTTCTTC. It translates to CASGTSGEQFF.

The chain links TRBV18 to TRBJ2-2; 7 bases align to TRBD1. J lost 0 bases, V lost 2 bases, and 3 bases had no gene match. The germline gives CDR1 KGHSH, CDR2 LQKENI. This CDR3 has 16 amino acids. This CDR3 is CASSPTGTANTGELFF. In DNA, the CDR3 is TGTGCCAGCTCACCAACCGGGACAGCGAACACCGGGGAGCTGTTTTTT.

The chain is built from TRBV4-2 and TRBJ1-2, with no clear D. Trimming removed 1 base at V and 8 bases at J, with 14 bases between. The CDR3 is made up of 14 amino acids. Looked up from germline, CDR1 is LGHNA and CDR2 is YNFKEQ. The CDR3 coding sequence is TGTGCCAGCAGCCAAGTATATGCGAGCACGGGCTACACCTTC. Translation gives CASSQVYASTGYTF.

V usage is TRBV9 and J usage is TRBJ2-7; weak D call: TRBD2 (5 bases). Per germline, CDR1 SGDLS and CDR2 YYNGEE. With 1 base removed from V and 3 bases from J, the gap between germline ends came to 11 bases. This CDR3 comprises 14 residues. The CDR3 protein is CASSVSGISYEQYF. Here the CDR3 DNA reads TGTGCCAGCAGCGTATCCGGGATAAGCTACGAGCAGTACTTC.

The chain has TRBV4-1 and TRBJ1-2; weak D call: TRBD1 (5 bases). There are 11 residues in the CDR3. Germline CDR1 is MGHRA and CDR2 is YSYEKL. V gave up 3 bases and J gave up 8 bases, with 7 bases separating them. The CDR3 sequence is CASSQGGGYTF. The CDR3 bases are TGCGCCAGCAGCCAGGGGGGGGGCTACACCTTC.

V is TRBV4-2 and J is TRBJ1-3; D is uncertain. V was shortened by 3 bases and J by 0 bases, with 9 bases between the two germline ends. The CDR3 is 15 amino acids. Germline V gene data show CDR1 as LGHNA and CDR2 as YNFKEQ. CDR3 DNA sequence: TGTGCCAGCAGCCACACAGCCTCCTCTGGAAACACCATATATTTT. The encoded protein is CASSHTASSGNTIYF.

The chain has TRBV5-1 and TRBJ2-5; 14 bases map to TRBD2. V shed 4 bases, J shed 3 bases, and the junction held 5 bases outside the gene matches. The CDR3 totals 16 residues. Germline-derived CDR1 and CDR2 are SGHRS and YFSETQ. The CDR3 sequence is CASSLRTSGGKETQYF. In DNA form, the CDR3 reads TGCGCCAGCAGCCTCAGGACTAGCGGGGGGAAAGAGACCCAGTACTTC.

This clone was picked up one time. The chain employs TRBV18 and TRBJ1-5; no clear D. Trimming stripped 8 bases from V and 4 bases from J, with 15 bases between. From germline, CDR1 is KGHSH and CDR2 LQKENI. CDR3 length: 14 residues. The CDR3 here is CASHETNFNQPQHF. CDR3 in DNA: TGTGCCAGCCATGAAACAAATTTTAATCAGCCCCAGCATTTT.

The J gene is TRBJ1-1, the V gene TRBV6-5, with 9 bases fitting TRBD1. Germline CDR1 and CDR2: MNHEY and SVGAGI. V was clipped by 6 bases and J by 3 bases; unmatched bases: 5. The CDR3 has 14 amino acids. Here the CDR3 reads CASSNRGPDTEAFF. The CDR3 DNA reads TGTGCCAGCAGCAACAGGGGGCCGGACACTGAAGCTTTCTTT.

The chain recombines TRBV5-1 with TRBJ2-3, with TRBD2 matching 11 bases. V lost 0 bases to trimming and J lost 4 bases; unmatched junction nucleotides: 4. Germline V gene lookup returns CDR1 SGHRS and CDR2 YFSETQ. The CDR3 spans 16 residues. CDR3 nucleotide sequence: TGCGCCAGCAGCTTGGCTAGCGGGGGGTCCGCAGATACGCAGTATTTT. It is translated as CASSLASGGSADTQYF.

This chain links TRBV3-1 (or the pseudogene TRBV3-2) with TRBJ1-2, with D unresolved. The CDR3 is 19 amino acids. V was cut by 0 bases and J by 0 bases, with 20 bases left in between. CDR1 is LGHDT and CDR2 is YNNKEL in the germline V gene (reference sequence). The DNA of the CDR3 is TGTGCCAGCAGCCAAGATTCGGCCAGAGAGGCTACAACTAACTATGGCTACACCTTC. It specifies CASSQDSAREATTNYGYTF.

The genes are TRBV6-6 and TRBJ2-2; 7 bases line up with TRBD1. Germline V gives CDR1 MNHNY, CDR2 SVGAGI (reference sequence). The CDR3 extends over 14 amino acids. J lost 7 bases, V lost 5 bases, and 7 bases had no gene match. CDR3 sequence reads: CASSKGAQSGELFF. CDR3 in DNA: TGTGCCAGCAGTAAGGGGGCGCAGAGCGGGGAGCTGTTTTTT.

The CDR3 bases are TGTGCCAGCTCACCAAGAGTTAACACTGAAGCTTTCTTT. Translated: CASSPRVNTEAFF. V and J are TRBV18 and TRBJ1-1; D not resolved. V lost 2 bases and J lost 2, with 6 bases in between. There are 13 residues in the CDR3. Germline loops: CDR1 KGHSH, CDR2 LQKENI.

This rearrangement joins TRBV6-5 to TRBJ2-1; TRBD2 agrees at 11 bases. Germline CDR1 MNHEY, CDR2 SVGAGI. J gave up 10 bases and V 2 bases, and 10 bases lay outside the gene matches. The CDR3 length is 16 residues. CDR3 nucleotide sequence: TGTGCCAGCAGTTACGACGGGACTAGCGGTGGAAGGGAGCAGTTCTTC. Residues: CASSYDGTSGGREQFF.

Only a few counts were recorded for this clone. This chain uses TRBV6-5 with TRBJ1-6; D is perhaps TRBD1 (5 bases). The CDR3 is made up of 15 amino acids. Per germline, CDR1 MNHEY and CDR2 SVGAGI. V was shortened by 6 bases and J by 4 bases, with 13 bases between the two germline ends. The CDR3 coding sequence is TGTGCCAGCAGAAGATCCTCAGGGTATAATTCACCCCTCCACTTT. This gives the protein CASRRSSGYNSPLHF.

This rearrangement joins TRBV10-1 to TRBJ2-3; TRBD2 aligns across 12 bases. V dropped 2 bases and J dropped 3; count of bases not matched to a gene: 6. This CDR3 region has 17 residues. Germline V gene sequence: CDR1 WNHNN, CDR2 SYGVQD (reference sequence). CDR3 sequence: CASSEVLAGGRTDTQYF. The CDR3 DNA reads TGCGCCAGCAGTGAGGTTCTAGCGGGGGGGCGTACAGATACGCAGTATTTT.

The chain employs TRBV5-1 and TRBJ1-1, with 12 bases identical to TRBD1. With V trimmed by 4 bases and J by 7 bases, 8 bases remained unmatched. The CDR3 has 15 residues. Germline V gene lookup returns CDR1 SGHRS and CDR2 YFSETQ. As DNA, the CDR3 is TGCGCCAGCAGCCCCCAGGGACAGGGGGCAGTTGAAGCTTTCTTT. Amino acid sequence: CASSPQGQGAVEAFF.

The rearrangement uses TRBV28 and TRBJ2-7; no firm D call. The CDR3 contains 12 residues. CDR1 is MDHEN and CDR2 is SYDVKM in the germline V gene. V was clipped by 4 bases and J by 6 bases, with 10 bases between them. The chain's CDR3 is CASSSYPPEQYF. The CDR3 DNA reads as TGTGCCAGCAGTTCCTACCCACCCGAGCAGTACTTC. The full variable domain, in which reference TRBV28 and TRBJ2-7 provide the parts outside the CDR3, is DVKVTQSSRYLVKRTGEKVFLECVQDMDHENMFWYRQDPGLGLRLIYFSYDVKMKEKGDIPEGYSVSREKKERFSLILESASTNQTSMYLCASSSYPPEQYFGPGTRLTVT.

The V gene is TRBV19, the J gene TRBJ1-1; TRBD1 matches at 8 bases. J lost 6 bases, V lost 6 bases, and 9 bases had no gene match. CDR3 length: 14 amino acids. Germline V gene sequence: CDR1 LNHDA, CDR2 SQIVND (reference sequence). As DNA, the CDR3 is TGTGCCAGTAGGACTCCAGGGGGCGGCGCTGAAGCTTTCTTT. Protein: CASRTPGGGAEAFF.

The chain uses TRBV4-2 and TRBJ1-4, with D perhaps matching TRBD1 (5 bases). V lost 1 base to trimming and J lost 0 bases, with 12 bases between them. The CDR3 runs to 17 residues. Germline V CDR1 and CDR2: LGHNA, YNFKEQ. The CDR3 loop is CASSQVLGGATNEKLFF. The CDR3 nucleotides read TGTGCCAGCAGCCAAGTTTTGGGGGGAGCAACTAATGAAAAACTGTTTTTT.

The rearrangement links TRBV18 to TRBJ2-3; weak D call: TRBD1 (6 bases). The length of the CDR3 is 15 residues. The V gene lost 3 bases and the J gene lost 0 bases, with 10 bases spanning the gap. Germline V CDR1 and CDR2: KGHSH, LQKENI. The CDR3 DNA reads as TGTGCCAGCTCACCTGACAGGTCTAGCACAGATACGCAGTATTTT. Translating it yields CASSPDRSSTDTQYF.

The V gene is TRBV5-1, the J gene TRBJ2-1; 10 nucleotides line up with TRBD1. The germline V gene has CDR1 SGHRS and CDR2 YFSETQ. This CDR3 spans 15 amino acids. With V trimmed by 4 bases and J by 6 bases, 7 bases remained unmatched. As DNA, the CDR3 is TGCGCCAGCAGCCAGGCCTGGACAGGGGGCAATGAGCAGTTCTTC. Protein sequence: CASSQAWTGGNEQFF.